The 2 T cell receptor beta chains in this list originate from one sample, sequenced in a study of shared clonotypes between healthy human individuals (dated by TCRdb to the early 2020s). The library was generated by the immunoSEQ multiplex PCR assay. TCRdb's version of the immuneACCESS table is confined to in-frame rearrangements and falls short of the full clone set. An unresolved V gene accounts for under half of the shortfall where checked; the remainder is of unknown origin. For this sample the table gives around 1,100,000 clones, of which roughly 80% were detected only once. The top ten constitute roughly 0.82% of the sample. Sequenced input: memory CD4+ T cells from PBMCs. According to the study, the label for this sample's cell subset or site signals: CD45RA-negative fraction. Receptors originate from a man aged 18 to 30 in good health. Some clones in this sample may be carry-over from other donors' samples.

The rearrangement joins TRBV27 to TRBJ2-1; the D is unclear. Germline CDR1 reads MNHEY; CDR2 reads SMNVEV (reference sequence). Trimming took off 6 bases at V and 8 bases at J, with 8 bases between the two ends. There are 11 residues in the CDR3. For the CDR3, the DNA is TGTGCCAGCAGCAATTATGATGAGCAGTTCTTC. Translated: CASSNYDEQFF.

This chain links TRBV30 with TRBJ2-7, with 7 bases that match TRBD1. The junction had 9 bases not matched to a gene; V was cut back by 4 bases and J by 3 bases. The CDR3 loop spans 14 amino acids. Looked up from germline, CDR1 is GTSNPN and CDR2 is SVGIG (reference sequence). The CDR3: CAWTHRGLSYEQYF. CDR3 DNA sequence: TGTGCCTGGACCCACAGGGGTTTGAGCTACGAGCAGTACTTC.